These T cell receptor beta chains were read from a single sample in a study of radiotherapy plus CTLA-4 blockade in lung cancer. Using immunoSEQ multiplex PCR, the repertoire was profiled, and TCRdb retains in-frame clones only, with some absent. The sample gives roughly 75,000 clones, 84% of which show up once; about 0.79% is in the top ten. The starting material was peripheral blood, obtained from a patient treated with radiotherapy plus ipilimumab. These receptors were obtained from a human donor with non-small cell lung cancer who had stable disease on radiotherapy plus ipilimumab. Each CDR3 is given with its conserved first and last residue. A D gene is named only where the DNA matches it firmly. Some rows mark clone size as missing; the rest say once, few, many or name a class of expanded clone.

CDR3 DNA: TGTGCCAGCAGTGAAAGACAGTTTCGTTACAATGAGCAGTTCTTC; CDR3 protein: CASSERQFRYNEQFF; clone size: NA; CDR3 length: 15; V gene: TRBV6-1; D gene: NA; J gene: TRBJ2-1
CDR3 DNA: TGCGCCAGCAGTTCGGGAAATGGCTACACCTTC; CDR3 protein: CASSSGNGYTF; clone size: NA; CDR3 length: 11; V gene: TRBV10-2; D gene: NA; J gene: TRBJ1-2
CDR3 DNA: TGTGCCAGCAGTAGAGGGGTGGCAGAGACCCAGTACTTC; CDR3 protein: CASSRGVAETQYF; clone size: NA; CDR3 length: 13; V gene: TRBV27; D gene: NA; J gene: TRBJ2-5
CDR3 DNA: TGTGCCAGCAGCCAAGACATCTCTGGAAACACCATATATTTT; CDR3 protein: CASSQDISGNTIYF; clone size: NA; CDR3 length: 14; V gene: TRBV14; D gene: NA; J gene: TRBJ1-3
CDR3 DNA: TGTGCCAGCAGCGAGGGAGGGGGCGGCAATCAGCCCCAGCATTTT; CDR3 protein: CASSEGGGGNQPQHF; clone size: once; CDR3 length: 15; V gene: TRBV9; D gene: TRBD1; J gene: TRBJ1-5
CDR3 DNA: TGCGCCAGCAGCATACCACAGGGAGGGAACACTGAAGCTTTCTTT; CDR3 protein: CASSIPQGGNTEAFF; clone size: NA; CDR3 length: 15; V gene: TRBV4-1; D gene: NA; J gene: TRBJ1-1
CDR3 DNA: TGTGCCAGCTCACCTACGGCAGTGAGCTCCTACGAGCAGTACTTC; CDR3 protein: CASSPTAVSSYEQYF; clone size: NA; CDR3 length: 15; V gene: TRBV18; D gene: NA; J gene: TRBJ2-7
CDR3 DNA: TGTGCCAGCAGCGTCTTACAGGGCTTCTACGAGCAGTACTTC; CDR3 protein: CASSVLQGFYEQYF; clone size: few; CDR3 length: 14; V gene: TRBV5-8; D gene: NA; J gene: TRBJ2-7
CDR3 DNA: TGTGCCAGCAGCTCCAACCGGGGGAGACTTGGGGCCAACGTCCTGACTTTC; CDR3 protein: CASSSNRGRLGANVLTF; clone size: NA; CDR3 length: 17; V gene: TRBV11-2; D gene: NA; J gene: TRBJ2-6
CDR3 DNA: TGTGCCAGCAGTTCCGCCGTAAGCAATCAGCCCCAGCATTTT; CDR3 protein: CASSSAVSNQPQHF; clone size: once; CDR3 length: 14; V gene: TRBV28; D gene: NA; J gene: TRBJ1-5